This TCR beta chain was sequenced in a study of cytomegalovirus exposure and HLA in healthy donors. The CDR3 spans 19 residues. V trimming: 1 base; J trimming: 0 bases; junction bases outside the gene matches: 12. Germline V gene sequence: CDR1 SGHRS, CDR2 YFSETQ. Repertoires were generated with immunoSEQ multiplex PCR, while TCRdb's copy carries only in-frame clones and drops some. Of under 350,000 clones in the sample, 65% to 90% are singletons; the top ten hold approximately 1%. Sequencing was performed on PBMCs. This TCR was recovered from a woman under 30 in good health and CMV-seronegative. V and J are TRBV5-1 and TRBJ2-1; 8 positions match TRBD2. DNA of the CDR3: TGCGCCAGCAGCTTGCTATCCAGCGGGGGTGGGAGCTCCTACAATGAGCAGTTCTTC. Its translation: CASSLLSSGGGSSYNEQFF.